This TCR beta chain originates from a study of cytomegalovirus exposure and HLA in healthy donors. The CDR3 consists of 17 residues. CDR1 and CDR2 from the germline V gene are MGHRA and YSYEKL. V trimming: 4 bases; J trimming: 0 bases; junction bases outside the gene matches: 9. The PCR used 60 Vbeta and 13 Jbeta primers. Data came from immunoSEQ multiplex PCR; TCRdb stores just in-frame clones and leaves some out. The repertoire holds 55,000 to 65,000 clones, with approximately 75% as singletons. The receptor comes from a man aged 30 to 45 in good health and CMV-seropositive. The sample comprised PBMCs. J is TRBJ1-5 and V is TRBV4-1, with 7 bases that match TRBD1. The CDR3 is CASSRSGTAYSNQPQHF. The CDR3 coding sequence is TGCGCCAGCAGCCGTTCCGGGACAGCTTATAGCAATCAGCCCCAGCATTTT.